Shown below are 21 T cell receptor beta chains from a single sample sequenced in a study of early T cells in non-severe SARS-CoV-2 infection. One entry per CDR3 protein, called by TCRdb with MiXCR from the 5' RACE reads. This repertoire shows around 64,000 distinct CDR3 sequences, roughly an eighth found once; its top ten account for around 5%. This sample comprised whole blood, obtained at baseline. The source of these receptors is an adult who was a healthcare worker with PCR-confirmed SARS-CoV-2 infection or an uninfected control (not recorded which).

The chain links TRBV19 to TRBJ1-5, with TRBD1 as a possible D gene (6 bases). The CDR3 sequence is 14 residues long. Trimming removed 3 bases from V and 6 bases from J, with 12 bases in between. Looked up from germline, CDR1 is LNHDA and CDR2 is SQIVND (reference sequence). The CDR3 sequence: CASSIQGHFQPQHF. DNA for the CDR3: TGTGCCAGTAGTATCCAGGGGCATTTTCAGCCCCAGCATTTT.

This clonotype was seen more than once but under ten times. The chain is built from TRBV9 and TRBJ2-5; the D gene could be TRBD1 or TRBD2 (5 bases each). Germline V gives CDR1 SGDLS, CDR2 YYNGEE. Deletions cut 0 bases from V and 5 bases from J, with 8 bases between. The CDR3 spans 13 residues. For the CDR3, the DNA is TGTGCCAGCAGCGTAGTTGAGGGGGAGACCCAGTACTTC. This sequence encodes CASSVVEGETQYF.

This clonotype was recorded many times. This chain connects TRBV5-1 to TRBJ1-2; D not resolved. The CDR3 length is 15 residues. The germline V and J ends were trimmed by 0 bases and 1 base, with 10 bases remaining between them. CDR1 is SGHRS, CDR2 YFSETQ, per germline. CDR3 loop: CASSLEGRLNYGYTF. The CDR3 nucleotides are TGCGCCAGCAGCTTGGAAGGCAGGCTTAACTATGGCTACACCTTC. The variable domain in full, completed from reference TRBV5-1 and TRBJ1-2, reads KAGVTQTPRYLIKTRGQQVTLSCSPISGHRSVSWYQQTPGQGLQFLFEYFSETQRNKGNFPGRFSGRQFSNSRSEMNVSTLELGDSALYLCASSLEGRLNYGYTFGSGTRLTVV.

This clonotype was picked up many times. CDR3 sequence: CASSRQGNDQPQHF. The CDR3 nucleotides are TGTGCCAGCAGTCGACAGGGGAATGATCAGCCCCAGCATTTT. The rearrangement joins TRBV28 to TRBJ1-5, with 8 bases aligning to TRBD1. The CDR3 consists of 14 residues. V gave up 5 bases and J gave up 5 bases; unmatched junction bases: 5. Germline V gene lookup returns CDR1 MDHEN and CDR2 SYDVKM.

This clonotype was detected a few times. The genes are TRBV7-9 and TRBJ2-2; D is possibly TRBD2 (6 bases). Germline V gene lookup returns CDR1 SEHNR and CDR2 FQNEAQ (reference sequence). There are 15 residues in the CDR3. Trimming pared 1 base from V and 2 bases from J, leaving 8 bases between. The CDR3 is CASSLGLGNTGELFF. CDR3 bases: TGTGCCAGCAGCTTAGGACTAGGAAACACCGGGGAGCTGTTTTTT. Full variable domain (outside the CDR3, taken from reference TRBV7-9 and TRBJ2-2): DTGVSQNPRHKITKRGQNVTFRCDPISEHNRLYWYRQTLGQGPEFLTYFQNEAQLEKSRLLSDRFSAERPKGSFSTLEIQRTEQGDSAMYLCASSLGLGNTGELFFGEGSRLTVL.

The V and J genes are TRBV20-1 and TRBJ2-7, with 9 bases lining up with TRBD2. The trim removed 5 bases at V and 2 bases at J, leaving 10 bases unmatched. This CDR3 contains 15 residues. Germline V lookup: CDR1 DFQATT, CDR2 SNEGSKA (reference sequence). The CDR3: CSAVTALAGAYEQYF. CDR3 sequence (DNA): TGCAGTGCTGTAACGGCCTTAGCGGGGGCCTACGAGCAGTACTTC.

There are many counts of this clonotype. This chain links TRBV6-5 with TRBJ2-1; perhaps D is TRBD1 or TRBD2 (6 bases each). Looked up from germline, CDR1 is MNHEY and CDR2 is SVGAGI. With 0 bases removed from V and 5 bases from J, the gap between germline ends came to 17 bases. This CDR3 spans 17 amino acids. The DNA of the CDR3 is TGTGCCAGCAGTTACTCGATTGTTTGGGGGGCCGACAATGAGCAGTTCTTC. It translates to CASSYSIVWGADNEQFF.

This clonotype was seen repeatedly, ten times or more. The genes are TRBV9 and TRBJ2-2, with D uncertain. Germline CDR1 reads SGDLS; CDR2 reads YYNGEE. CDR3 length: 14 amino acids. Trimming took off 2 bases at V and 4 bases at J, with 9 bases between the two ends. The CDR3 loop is CASSVRQFTGELFF. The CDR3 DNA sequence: TGTGCCAGCAGCGTCCGCCAGTTCACCGGGGAGCTGTTTTTT. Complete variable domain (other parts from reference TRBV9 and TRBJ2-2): DSGVTQTPKHLITATGQRVTLRCSPRSGDLSVYWYQQSLDQGLQFLIQYYNGEERAKGNILERFSAQQFPDLHSELNLSSLELGDSALYFCASSVRQFTGELFFGEGSRLTVL.

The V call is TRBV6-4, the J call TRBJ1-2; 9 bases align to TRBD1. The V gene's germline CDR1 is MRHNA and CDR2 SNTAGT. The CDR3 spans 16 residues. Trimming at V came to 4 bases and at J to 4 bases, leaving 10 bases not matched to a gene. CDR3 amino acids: CASSGTGDGASYGYTF. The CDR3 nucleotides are TGTGCCAGCAGTGGGACAGGGGACGGAGCGAGCTATGGCTACACCTTC.

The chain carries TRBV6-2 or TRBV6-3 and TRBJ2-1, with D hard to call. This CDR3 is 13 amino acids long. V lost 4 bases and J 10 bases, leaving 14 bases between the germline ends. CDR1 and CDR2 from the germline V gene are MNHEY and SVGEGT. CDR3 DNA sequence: TGTGCCAGCAGTTCTCGACTGGCCCGCGAGCAGTTCTTC. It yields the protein CASSSRLAREQFF.

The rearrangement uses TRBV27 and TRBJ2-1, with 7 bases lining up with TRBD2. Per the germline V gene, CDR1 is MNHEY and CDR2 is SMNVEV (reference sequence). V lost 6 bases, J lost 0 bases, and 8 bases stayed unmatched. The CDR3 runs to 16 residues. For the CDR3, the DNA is TGTGCCAGCAGCCGGCCTAGCGGATTCTCCTACAATGAGCAGTTCTTC. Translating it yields CASSRPSGFSYNEQFF.

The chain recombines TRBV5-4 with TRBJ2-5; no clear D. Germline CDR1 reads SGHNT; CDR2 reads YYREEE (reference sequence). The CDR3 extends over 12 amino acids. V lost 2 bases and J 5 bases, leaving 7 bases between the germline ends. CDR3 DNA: TGTGCCAGCAGCTTCCCGCGGGAGACCCAGTACTTC. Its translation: CASSFPRETQYF.

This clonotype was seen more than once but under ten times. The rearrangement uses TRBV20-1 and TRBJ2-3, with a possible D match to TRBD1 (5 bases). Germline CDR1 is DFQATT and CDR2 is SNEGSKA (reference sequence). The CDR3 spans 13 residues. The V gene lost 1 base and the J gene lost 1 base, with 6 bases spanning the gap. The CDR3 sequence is CSARVQGTDTQYF. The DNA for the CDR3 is TGCAGTGCTAGAGTACAGGGCACAGATACGCAGTATTTT.

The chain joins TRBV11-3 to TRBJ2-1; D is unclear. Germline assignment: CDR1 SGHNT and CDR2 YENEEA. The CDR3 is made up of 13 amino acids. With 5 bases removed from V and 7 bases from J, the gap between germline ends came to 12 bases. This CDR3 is CASSADPGNEQFF. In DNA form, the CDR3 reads TGTGCCAGCAGCGCTGATCCCGGGAATGAGCAGTTCTTC.

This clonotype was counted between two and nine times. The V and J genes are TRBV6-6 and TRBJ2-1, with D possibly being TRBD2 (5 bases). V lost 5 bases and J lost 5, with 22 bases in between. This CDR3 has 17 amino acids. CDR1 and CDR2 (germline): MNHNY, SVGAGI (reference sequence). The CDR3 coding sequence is TGTGCCAGCAGTCCAACTAGACTCCTCACCGGGGACAATGAGCAGTTCTTC. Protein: CASSPTRLLTGDNEQFF.

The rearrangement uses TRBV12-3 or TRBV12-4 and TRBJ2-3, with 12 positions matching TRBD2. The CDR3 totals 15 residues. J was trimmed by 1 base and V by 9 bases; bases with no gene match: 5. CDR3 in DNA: TGTGCCAGTAGGACTAGCGGGGACGGCACAGATACGCAGTATTTT. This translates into CASRTSGDGTDTQYF.

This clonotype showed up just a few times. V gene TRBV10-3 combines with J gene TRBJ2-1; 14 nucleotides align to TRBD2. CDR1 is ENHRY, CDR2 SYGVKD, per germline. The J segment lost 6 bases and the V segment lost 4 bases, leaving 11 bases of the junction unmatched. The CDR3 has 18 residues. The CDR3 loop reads CAISVGTSGGDWVNEQFF. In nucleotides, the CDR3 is TGTGCCATCAGTGTGGGGACTAGCGGGGGAGACTGGGTCAATGAGCAGTTCTTC.

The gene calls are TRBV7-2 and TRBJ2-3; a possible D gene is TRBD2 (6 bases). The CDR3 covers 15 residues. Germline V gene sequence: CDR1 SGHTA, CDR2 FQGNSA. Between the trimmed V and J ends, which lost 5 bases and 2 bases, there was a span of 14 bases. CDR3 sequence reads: CASSRSGLPTDTQYF. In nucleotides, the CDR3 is TGTGCCAGCAGCCGATCCGGACTACCCACAGATACGCAGTATTTT.

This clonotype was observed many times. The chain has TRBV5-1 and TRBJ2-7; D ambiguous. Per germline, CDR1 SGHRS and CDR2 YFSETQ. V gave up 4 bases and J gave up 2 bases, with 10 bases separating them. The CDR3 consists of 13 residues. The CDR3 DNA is TGCGCCAGCAGCCCAGAAAATACCTACGAGCAGTACTTC. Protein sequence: CASSPENTYEQYF.

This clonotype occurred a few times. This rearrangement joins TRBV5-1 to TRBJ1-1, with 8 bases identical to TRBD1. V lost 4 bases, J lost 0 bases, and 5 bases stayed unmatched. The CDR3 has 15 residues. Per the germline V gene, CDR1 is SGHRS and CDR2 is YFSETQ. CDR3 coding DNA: TGCGCCAGCAGCCCACCGACAGGGGTGAACACTGAAGCTTTCTTT. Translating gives CASSPPTGVNTEAFF.

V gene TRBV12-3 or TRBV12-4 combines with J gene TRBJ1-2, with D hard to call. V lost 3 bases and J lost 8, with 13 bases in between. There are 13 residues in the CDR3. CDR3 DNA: TGTGCCAGCAGTTTCGGCACGGCGGGCGGCTACACCTTC. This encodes CASSFGTAGGYTF.